A selection of T cell receptor beta chains follows, all from one sample in a study of blood T cell repertoires in COVID-19. Some clones are missing from TCRdb's copy, which holds only in-frame ones; the method was immunoSEQ multiplex PCR. The repertoire holds tens of thousands of clones, with around 74% as singletons. Material for sequencing was peripheral blood. These receptors were taken from a human donor in a cohort sampled during active COVID-19. Each CDR3 is given without its conserved first and last residue. Each record gives: J gene, V gene, D gene, CDR3 protein. A D gene is named only where the DNA matches it firmly.

TRBJ1-2	TRBV5-1	TRBD1	ASSVGTGGYGYT
TRBJ1-2	TRBV6-6	NA	ASRQLETVYGYT
TRBJ1-2	TRBV3-1/TRBV3-2	TRBD1	ASSRRGTENYGYT
TRBJ1-2	TRBV18	TRBD1	ASSHSGTATFGYT
TRBJ2-1	TRBV14	TRBD1	ASTKTGGIRGDEQF
TRBJ1-2	TRBV5-6	NA	ASSLRTGGYT
TRBJ2-7	TRBV5-6	TRBD1	ASSLGGTGGDEQY
TRBJ1-1	TRBV23-1	TRBD1	ASSHPRDRGNTEAF
TRBJ1-4	TRBV5-1	NA	ASRKGGTATNEKLF
TRBJ2-5	TRBV19	TRBD1	ASSPRTGGWETQY
TRBJ2-5	TRBV19	NA	ASSMTRAPLGETQY
TRBJ2-2	TRBV2	TRBD1	ASSRRTGGSRNTGELF
TRBJ2-7	TRBV9	NA	ASSEFPGGEQY